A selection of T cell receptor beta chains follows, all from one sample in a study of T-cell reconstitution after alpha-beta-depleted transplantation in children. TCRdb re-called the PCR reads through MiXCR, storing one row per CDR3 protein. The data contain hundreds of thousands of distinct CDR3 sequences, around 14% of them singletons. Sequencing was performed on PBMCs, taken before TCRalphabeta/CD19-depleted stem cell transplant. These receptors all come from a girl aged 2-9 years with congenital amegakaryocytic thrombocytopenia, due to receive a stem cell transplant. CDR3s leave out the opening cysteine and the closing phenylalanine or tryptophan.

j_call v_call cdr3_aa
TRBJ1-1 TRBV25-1 ASSEYTGGTEAF
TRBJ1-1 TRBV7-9 ASTTPGVTEAF
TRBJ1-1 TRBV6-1 ASSERQQMNTEAF
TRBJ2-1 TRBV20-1 SARATTSSLGGRAHGSYNEQF
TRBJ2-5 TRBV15 ATSRDRVVPETQY
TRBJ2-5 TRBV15 ATSRETWRKQETQY
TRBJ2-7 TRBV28 ASSTDRPYEQY
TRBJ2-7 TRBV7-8 ASSFRVQGSSYEQY
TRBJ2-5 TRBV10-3 AISEDRNQETQY
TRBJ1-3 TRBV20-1 SARDPREGIY
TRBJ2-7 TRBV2 ATQERGTTSYEQY
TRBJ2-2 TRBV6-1 ASISGGGLNTGELF
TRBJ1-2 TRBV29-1 SVERPPGGEYGYT
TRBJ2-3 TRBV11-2 ASSPRTGGYNRAQY
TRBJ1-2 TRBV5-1 ASSLKTRGDYGYT
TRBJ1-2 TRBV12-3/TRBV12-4 ASRASGGGYT
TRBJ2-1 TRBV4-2 ASSQLAGARVEQF
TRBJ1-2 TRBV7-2 ASSLGWEGDYGYT
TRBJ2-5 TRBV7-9 ASRPLWREGQETQY
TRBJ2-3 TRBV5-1 ANSNTQY
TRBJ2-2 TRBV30 AWRIAGELF
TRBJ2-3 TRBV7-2 ASSLSVLGGDTQY
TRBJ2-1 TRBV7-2 ASSLNWREQF
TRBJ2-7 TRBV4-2 ASRRPGQGKLGRAYEQY
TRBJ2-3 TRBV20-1 SATSRAGTTDTQY
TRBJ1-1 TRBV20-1 SAREGQMNTEAF
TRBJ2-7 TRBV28 ASTLTGTVTHEQY
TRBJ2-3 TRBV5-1 ASSWRPTSGRAGSTDTQY
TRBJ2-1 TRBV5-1 ASSLRLAGVTEQF
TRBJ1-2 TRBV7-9 ASSPSTNYGYT
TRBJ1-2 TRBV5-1 ASSSTGSGNYGYT
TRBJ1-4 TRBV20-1 SAFQGRDNEKLF
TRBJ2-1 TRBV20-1 RPIPIRGSFNEQF
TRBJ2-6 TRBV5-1 ASSLFTGGANVLT
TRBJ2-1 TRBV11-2 ASSLVTGVANEQF
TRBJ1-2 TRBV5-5 ASSLGAMGYT
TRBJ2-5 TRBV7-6 ASSSTFKETQY
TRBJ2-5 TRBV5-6 ASSFFWENRETQY
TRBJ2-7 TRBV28 ASSLERTGGLYEQY
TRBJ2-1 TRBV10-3 AIRAGPSNNEQF
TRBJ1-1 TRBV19 ASSLTGGYTEAF
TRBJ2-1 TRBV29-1 SVVPYGTGDEQF
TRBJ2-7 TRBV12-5 ASGSDTSSYEQY
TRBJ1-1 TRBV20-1 SAQRGAEAF
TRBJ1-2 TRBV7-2 ASSFARDGYT
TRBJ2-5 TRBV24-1 ATSDQRTRVGTQY
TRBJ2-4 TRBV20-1 SATTSANRDIQY
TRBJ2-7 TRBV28 ASGSPRFSYEQY